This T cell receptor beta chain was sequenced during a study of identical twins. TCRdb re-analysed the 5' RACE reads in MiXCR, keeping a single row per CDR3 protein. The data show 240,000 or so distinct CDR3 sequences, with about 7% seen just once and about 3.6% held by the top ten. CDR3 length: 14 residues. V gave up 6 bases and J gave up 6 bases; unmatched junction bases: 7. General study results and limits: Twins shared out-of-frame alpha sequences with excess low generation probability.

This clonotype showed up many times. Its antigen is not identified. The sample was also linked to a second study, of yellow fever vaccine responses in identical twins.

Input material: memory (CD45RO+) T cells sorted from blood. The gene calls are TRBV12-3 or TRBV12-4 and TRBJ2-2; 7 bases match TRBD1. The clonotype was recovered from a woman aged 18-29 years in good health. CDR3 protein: CASRSTGQSGELFF. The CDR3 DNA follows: TGTGCCAGCAGATCGACAGGGCAGTCCGGGGAGCTGTTTTTT.